The 11 T cell receptor beta chains in this list originate from one sample, sequenced in a study of blood T cells in healthy people across ages. The authors ran a second PCR of roughly 6 to 12 cycles using a sample-barcoded 5' primer and a J-beta primer mix. Each CDR3 protein gets one entry after TCRdb re-called the 5' RACE reads with MiXCR. The sample includes 630,000 or so distinct CDR3 sequences, 25% to 30% of them seen just once. Sequences were obtained from blood. Every receptor here comes from a woman of 80 years or more in good health.

The rearrangement joins TRBV30 to TRBJ1-1, with D unclear. Trimming left V 3 bases short and J 0 bases short, with 11 bases between. This CDR3 comprises 14 residues. The V gene's germline CDR1 is GTSNPN and CDR2 SVGIG (reference sequence). The CDR3 nucleotides read TGTGCCTGGAGCACCCCAGGTTTGAACACTGAAGCTTTCTTT. It translates to CAWSTPGLNTEAFF.

Concerning this clonotype: This may come from a read error, since a much larger clone is one base off. CDR3 residues: CASSFPGQGNERYF. The CDR3 nucleotides read TGCGCCAGCAGCTTCCCGGGACAGGGAAACGAGCGGTACTTC. This rearrangement joins TRBV5-1 to TRBJ2-7, with TRBD1 identical over 9 bases. CDR1 is SGHRS, CDR2 YFSETQ, per germline. This CDR3 is built from 14 residues.

The V call is TRBV12-3 or TRBV12-4, the J call TRBJ1-3; D is perhaps TRBD1 (6 bases). This CDR3 is 15 amino acids long. V shed 6 bases and J shed 0 bases, with 12 bases lying between them. The CDR3 protein is CASSQQGLSGNTIYF. The CDR3 DNA follows: TGTGCCAGCAGCCAACAGGGTCTCTCTGGAAACACCATATATTTT.

This clonotype has a count of ten or more. The chain couples TRBV2 to TRBJ2-1; 7 bases are a match to TRBD1. V lost 6 bases and J lost 7; bases outside the gene matches: 9. CDR3 size: 14 residues. Germline CDR1 reads SNHLY; CDR2 reads FYNNEI. The CDR3 here is CASRDRVGGNEQFF. CDR3 nucleotides: TGTGCCAGCAGAGACAGGGTAGGCGGTAATGAGCAGTTCTTC. Supplemented by reference TRBV2 and TRBJ2-1, the full variable domain reads EPEVTQTPSHQVTQMGQEVILRCVPISNHLYFYWYRQILGQKVEFLVSFYNNEISEKSEIFDDQFSVERPDGSNFTLKIRSTKLEDSAMYFCASRDRVGGNEQFFGPGTRLTVL.

As to this clonotype: A much larger clonotype is one base distant, so this may be a read error. The chain combines TRBV29-1 with TRBJ2-7; D remains ambiguous. Germline CDR1 and CDR2: SQVTM and ANQGSEA. The CDR3 spans 12 residues. The CDR3 is CSVKTDSYERYF. The CDR3 region has the DNA TGCAGCGTAAAGACCGACTCCTACGAGCGGTACTTC.

This clonotype was seen repeatedly, ten times or more. V gene TRBV6-2 or TRBV6-3 combines with J gene TRBJ1-5; maybe TRBD1 (5 bases). CDR1 is MNHEY and CDR2 is SVGEGT in the germline V gene. Trimming removed 2 bases at V and 3 bases at J, with 11 bases between. The CDR3 has 15 residues. The CDR3 bases are TGTGCCAGCAGTTACACCAGGGCCATCAATCAGCCCCAGCATTTT. This sequence encodes CASSYTRAINQPQHF.

This clonotype was detected only a few times. This chain connects TRBV6-2 or TRBV6-3 to TRBJ1-1, with D possibly TRBD1 on 5 matching bases. The germline V gene encodes CDR1 MNHEY and CDR2 SVGEGT. This CDR3 is built from 16 residues. V lost 4 bases to trimming and J lost 1 base, with 16 bases between them. CDR3 sequence: CASSSGTPRQNTEAFF. CDR3 DNA: TGTGCCAGCAGTTCCGGGACCCCGAGACAGAACACTGAAGCTTTCTTT.

This clonotype was seen many times. This chain uses TRBV28 with TRBJ2-7, with TRBD1 matching over 9 bases. V lost 6 bases, J lost 3 bases, and 9 bases stayed unmatched. Per germline, CDR1 MDHEN and CDR2 SYDVKM. This CDR3 spans 15 amino acids. The CDR3 loop reads CASSPPGQGGYEQYF. CDR3 coding DNA: TGTGCCAGCAGCCCCCCGGGACAGGGAGGCTACGAGCAGTACTTC.

This clonotype appeared many times. This rearrangement joins TRBV6-1 to TRBJ2-3; D gene uncertain. Germline-derived CDR1 and CDR2 are MNHNS and SASEGT. Between the trimmed V and J ends, which lost 6 bases and 6 bases, there was a span of 10 bases. This CDR3 comprises 12 residues. CDR3 sequence: CASRKPGDTQYF. DNA for the CDR3: TGTGCCAGCAGGAAACCCGGGGATACGCAGTATTTT.

In this sample, this clonotype turned up many times. This chain connects TRBV6-5 to TRBJ2-7; D unresolved. Germline loops: CDR1 MNHEY, CDR2 SVGAGI. The CDR3 runs 15 residues. The ends were cut back, 0 bases at V and 0 bases at J, with 9 bases in the middle. The CDR3 DNA reads TGTGCCAGCAGTTACTCTGGGGTCAGCTCCTACGAGCAGTACTTC. As protein: CASSYSGVSSYEQYF.

This clonotype showed up just a few times. This may arise from a read error, as a much more abundant clone is one base away. The chain links TRBV6-1 to TRBJ2-1; D may match TRBD1 or TRBD2 (5 bases each). This CDR3 is built from 12 residues. Germline values: CDR1 MNHNS, CDR2 SASEGT. Here the CDR3 reads CAGSTWGNEQFF. The CDR3 DNA sequence: TGTGCCGGCAGTACGTGGGGGAATGAGCAGTTCTTC.